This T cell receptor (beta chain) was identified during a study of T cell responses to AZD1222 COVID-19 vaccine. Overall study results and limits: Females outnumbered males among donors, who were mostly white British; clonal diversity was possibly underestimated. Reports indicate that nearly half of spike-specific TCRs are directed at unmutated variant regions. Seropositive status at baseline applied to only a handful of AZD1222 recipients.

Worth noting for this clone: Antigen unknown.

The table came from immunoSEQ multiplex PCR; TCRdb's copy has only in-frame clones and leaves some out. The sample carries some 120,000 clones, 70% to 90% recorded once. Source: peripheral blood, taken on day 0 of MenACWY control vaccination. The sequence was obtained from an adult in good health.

The CDR3 is CASSPPGDAYEQYF. DNA of the CDR3: TGTGCCAGCTCACCACCGGGTGATGCCTACGAGCAGTACTTC. The chain joins TRBV18 to TRBJ2-7; D not resolved. V shed 0 bases and J shed 2 bases, with 8 bases lying between them. CDR3 length: 14 residues. Germline V gene lookup returns CDR1 KGHSH and CDR2 LQKENI.